This TCR beta chain was profiled in a study of cytotoxic CD8 clonotypes in ibrutinib-treated CLL. Study-wide context: Among the patients, approximately ten presented as relapsed/refractory and around 15 as treatment-naive; fewer than 18 showed unmutated IGHV.

Study results and caveats: Increased clonality at ibrutinib response gave way to a return toward baseline at progression.

Researchers set a sequencing depth target of 1 in 200,000 to 1 in 1 million T cells. The data were produced by immunoSEQ multiplex PCR, yet TCRdb's version contains in-frame clones alone and is incomplete. The sample records 27,000 or so clones, approximately 85% being singletons. Extraction of roughly 2 micrograms of genomic DNA from cryopreserved PBMCs supplied material for TCR beta libraries. On this clone: Its cognate antigen is unknown.

The CDR3 runs to 17 residues. J was trimmed by 3 bases and V by 6 bases; bases with no gene match: 11. From germline, CDR1 is ENHRY and CDR2 SYGVKD. The genes are TRBV10-3 and TRBJ2-1; 10 bases match TRBD1. The source is a human donor with chronic lymphocytic leukemia. The input for sequencing was PBMCs, taken after 24 months of ibrutinib treatment. DNA of the CDR3: TGTGCCATCAGCGAACCAAGGACAGGGGGTTTCTACAATGAGCAGTTCTTC. Protein sequence: CAISEPRTGGFYNEQFF.